This T cell receptor (beta chain) comes out of a study of blood T cell repertoires in COVID-19. Across the study: Sources were T cells, B-cell-depleted T cells, or PBMCs; the material itself was cDNA or gDNA.

Trimming shortened V by 8 bases and J by 5 bases, and 4 bases separated the two germline ends. Per germline, CDR1 MNHNY and CDR2 SVGAGI (reference sequence). CDR3 length: 10 amino acids. A few counts support this clone. How the authors handled the data: It was from reference gene primer amplification that nucleated cell counts were estimated. Here immunoSEQ multiplex PCR was the method, and the copy in TCRdb shows in-frame clones only, minus some. V, J and clone size are those of that table, while D and trimming were read from the DNA. The table includes about 130,000 clones, more than 70% detected once.

Sequencing was done on a sample of peripheral blood. V gene TRBV6-6 combines with J gene TRBJ2-1, with no clear D. This clonotype was sampled from a human donor in a cohort sampled during active COVID-19. Here the CDR3 reads CASRDNEQFF. The CDR3 region has the DNA TGTGCCAGCCGAGACAATGAGCAGTTCTTC.